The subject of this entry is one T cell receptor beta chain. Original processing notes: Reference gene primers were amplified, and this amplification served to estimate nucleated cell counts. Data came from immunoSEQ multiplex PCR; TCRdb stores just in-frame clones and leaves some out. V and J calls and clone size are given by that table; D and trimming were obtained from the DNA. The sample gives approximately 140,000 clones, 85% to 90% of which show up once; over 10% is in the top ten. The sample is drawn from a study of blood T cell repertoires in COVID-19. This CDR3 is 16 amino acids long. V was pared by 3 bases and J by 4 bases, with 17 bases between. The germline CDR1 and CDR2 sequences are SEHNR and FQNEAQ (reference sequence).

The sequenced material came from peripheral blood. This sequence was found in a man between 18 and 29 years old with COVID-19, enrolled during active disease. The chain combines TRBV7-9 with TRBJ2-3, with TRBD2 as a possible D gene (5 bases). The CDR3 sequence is CASSFFRVRGADTQYF. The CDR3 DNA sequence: TGTGCCAGCAGCTTCTTTCGGGTCCGGGGTGCAGATACGCAGTATTTT.